The source of this T cell receptor gamma chain is a study of gamma-delta T cells after stem cell transplantation. The V gene's germline CDR1 is GITISATS and CDR2 ISYDGTV (reference sequence). J lost 4 bases, V lost 3 bases, and 3 bases had no gene match. This CDR3 is built from 16 residues. This clone was seen more than once but under ten times. The identical CDR3 is also encoded by other nucleotide sequences in the sample. TCRdb fed the RT-PCR reads to CATT. The table has approximately 310 gamma-chain clones, 50% to 70% seen once; the top ten hold 55% to 75%. The receptor was isolated from a human donor. It is not recorded whose cells these are; they may come from a transplant donor. The chain combines TRGV9 with TRGJP. Sequenced input: gamma-delta T cells. CDR3 in amino acids: CALWELQELGKKIKVF. DNA for the CDR3: TGTGCCTTGTGGGAGCTCCAAGAGTTGGGCAAAAAAATCAAGGTATTT.